What follows are 15 T cell receptor beta chains derived from one specimen sequenced in a study of blood T cell repertoires in COVID-19. Sequencing was performed with immunoSEQ multiplex PCR; in TCRdb, only in-frame clones are kept and a portion is missing. The sample records about 110,000 clones, roughly 80% being singletons. Sequencing was done on a sample of peripheral blood. Receptors originate from a man aged 45-60 years with acute or convalescent COVID-19.

The chain links TRBV28 to TRBJ1-2, with a tentative D call TRBD1 (6 bases). Trimming stripped 5 bases from V and 8 bases from J, with 12 bases between. CDR3 length: 12 residues. Germline CDR1 is MDHEN and CDR2 is SYDVKM. The DNA for the CDR3 is TGTGCCAGCAGTACAGGGAATACCGGCTACACCTTC. Its translation: CASSTGNTGYTF.

The V call is TRBV27, the J call TRBJ1-1; 7 bases fit TRBD1. J was trimmed by 6 bases and V by 6 bases; bases with no gene match: 10. From germline, CDR1 is MNHEY and CDR2 SMNVEV (reference sequence). The CDR3 runs 14 residues. In DNA, the CDR3 is TGTGCCAGCAGGATTACAGGGGTTTGGCCTGAAGCTTTCTTT. Protein: CASRITGVWPEAFF.

The rearrangement uses TRBV19 and TRBJ1-1; a possible D gene is TRBD1 (5 bases). The CDR3 is 16 amino acids. V shed 2 bases and J shed 1 base, with 14 bases lying between them. In germline, CDR1 is LNHDA, CDR2 SQIVND (reference sequence). CDR3 residues: CASSITRRQRNTEAFF. The CDR3 bases are TGTGCCAGTAGTATAACCCGACGACAGCGGAACACTGAAGCTTTCTTT.

The chain carries TRBV6-5 and TRBJ2-7, with 7 bases fitting TRBD1. J lost 3 bases, V lost 6 bases, and 8 bases had no gene match. CDR1 is MNHEY, CDR2 SVGAGI, per germline. The CDR3 is made up of 14 amino acids. The CDR3 DNA reads as TGTGCCAGCAGCCGTCTACAGGGGAACTACGAGCAGTACTTC. The encoded protein is CASSRLQGNYEQYF.

This clone was counted once. V and J are TRBV7-3 and TRBJ1-1; tentatively, D is TRBD1 (5 bases). Germline V gives CDR1 SGHTA, CDR2 FQGTGA. CDR3 length: 13 amino acids. V was trimmed by 0 bases and J by 4 bases, leaving 6 bases between them. The CDR3: CASSLTQGTEAFF. CDR3 bases: TGTGCCAGCAGCTTAACGCAGGGCACTGAAGCTTTCTTT.

The rearrangement links TRBV30 to TRBJ1-2, with TRBD1 as a possible D gene (5 bases). Trimming removed 3 bases at V and 8 bases at J, with 16 bases between. The CDR3 has 13 amino acids. Germline loops: CDR1 GTSNPN, CDR2 SVGIG (reference sequence). The CDR3 loop reads CAWRDRQGTGYTF. The CDR3 DNA follows: TGTGCCTGGAGAGATCGTCAGGGTACCGGCTACACCTTC. Variable domain in full (rest from reference TRBV30 and TRBJ1-2): SQTIHQWPATLVQPVGSPLSLECTVEGTSNPNLYWYRQAAGRGLQLLFYSVGIGQISSEVPQNLSASRPQDRQFILSSKKLLLSDSGFYLCAWRDRQGTGYTFGSGTRLTVV.

The chain employs TRBV9 and TRBJ2-4, with 7 nucleotides matching TRBD2. This CDR3 is 15 amino acids long. With V trimmed by 2 bases and J by 6 bases, 8 bases remained unmatched. CDR1 is SGDLS, CDR2 YYNGEE, per germline. The CDR3 region has the DNA TGTGCCAGCAGCGTTAACCCCTCGGGGGGAAACATTCAGTACTTC. This translates into CASSVNPSGGNIQYF. Complete variable domain (other parts from reference TRBV9 and TRBJ2-4): DSGVTQTPKHLITATGQRVTLRCSPRSGDLSVYWYQQSLDQGLQFLIQYYNGEERAKGNILERFSAQQFPDLHSELNLSSLELGDSALYFCASSVNPSGGNIQYFGAGTRLSVL.

The chain uses TRBV10-3 and TRBJ2-3, with D possibly matching TRBD1 (6 bases). Trimming pared 8 bases from V and 2 bases from J, leaving 17 bases between. The CDR3 is 15 residues long. Germline V gene lookup returns CDR1 ENHRY and CDR2 SYGVKD. This CDR3 reads CAIGPGVTNTDTQYF. The CDR3 nucleotides are TGTGCCATCGGCCCAGGGGTTACGAACACAGATACGCAGTATTTT.

This clone showed up just a few times. This sequence joins TRBV5-5 and TRBJ2-3, with 11 bases aligning to TRBD1. V shed 6 bases and J 6 bases; nucleotides not matched to a gene: 9. Germline values: CDR1 SGHKS, CDR2 YYEKEE (reference sequence). The CDR3 is made up of 15 amino acids. The CDR3 nucleotides read TGTGCCAGCACCCCGAAGGACAGGGGGCACGATACGCAGTATTTT. Its translation: CASTPKDRGHDTQYF. Supplemented by reference TRBV5-5 and TRBJ2-3, the full variable domain reads DAGVTQSPTHLIKTRGQQVTLRCSPISGHKSVSWYQQVLGQGPQFIFQYYEKEERGRGNFPDRFSARQFPNYSSELNVNALLLGDSALYLCASTPKDRGHDTQYFGPGTRLTVL.

This rearrangement joins TRBV3-1 (or the pseudogene TRBV3-2) to TRBJ1-1, with a tentative D call TRBD1 (6 bases). Trimming took off 2 bases at V and 6 bases at J, with 10 bases between the two ends. Looked up from germline, CDR1 is LGHDT and CDR2 is YNNKEL (reference sequence). The CDR3 has 13 amino acids. The CDR3 region has the DNA TGTGCCAGCAGCCAACCACAGGGAGCTGAAGCTTTCTTT. It specifies CASSQPQGAEAFF.

The chain carries TRBV30 and TRBJ1-1, with D unclear. Germline CDR1 GTSNPN, CDR2 SVGIG (reference sequence). The V end was cut by 4 bases, the J end by 0 bases, with 6 bases between. This CDR3 region has 12 residues. In DNA form, the CDR3 reads TGTGCCTGGACCTATATGAACACTGAAGCTTTCTTT. Translated: CAWTYMNTEAFF. Drawing the rest from reference TRBV30 and TRBJ1-1, the complete variable domain is SQTIHQWPATLVQPVGSPLSLECTVEGTSNPNLYWYRQAAGRGLQLLFYSVGIGQISSEVPQNLSASRPQDRQFILSSKKLLLSDSGFYLCAWTYMNTEAFFGQGTRLTVV.

The chain recombines TRBV7-3 with TRBJ2-3; 7 bases match TRBD2. This CDR3 is built from 12 residues. Germline-derived CDR1 and CDR2 are SGHTA and FQGTGA. V lost 6 bases to trimming and J lost 5 bases; unmatched junction nucleotides: 2. CDR3 amino acids: CASRLAGDTQYF. CDR3 bases: TGTGCCAGCAGGTTAGCGGGAGATACGCAGTATTTT. Full variable domain (remainder filled in from reference TRBV7-3 and TRBJ2-3): GAGVSQTPSNKVTEKGKYVELRCDPISGHTALYWYRQSLGQGPEFLIYFQGTGAADDSGLPNDRFFAVRPEGSVSTLKIQRTERGDSAVYLCASRLAGDTQYFGPGTRLTVL.

The rearrangement joins TRBV2 to TRBJ2-3; a possible D gene is TRBD2 (6 bases). Trimming pared 0 bases from V and 2 bases from J, leaving 9 bases between. In germline, CDR1 is SNHLY, CDR2 FYNNEI. The CDR3 is 15 residues long. As DNA, the CDR3 is TGTGCCAGCAGTGAAGCGGGGGGATTCACAGATACGCAGTATTTT. Its protein product is CASSEAGGFTDTQYF.

The gene calls are TRBV6-5 and TRBJ2-3, with D unresolved. Trimming removed 2 bases at V and 5 bases at J, with 11 bases between. This CDR3 has 14 residues. Germline V gene data show CDR1 as MNHEY and CDR2 as SVGAGI. The CDR3: CASSYAYREDTQYF. The CDR3, as DNA: TGTGCCAGCAGTTACGCCTACAGAGAAGATACGCAGTATTTT.

The J gene is TRBJ1-5, the V gene TRBV30; D is possibly TRBD1 (5 bases). CDR3 length: 14 residues. V was trimmed by 5 bases and J by 1 base, leaving 12 bases between them. CDR1 and CDR2 (germline): GTSNPN, SVGIG (reference sequence). The CDR3 here is CAWGAGLSNQPQHF. CDR3 in DNA: TGTGCCTGGGGGGCTGGGCTGAGCAATCAGCCCCAGCATTTT.